The next 20 T cell receptor beta chains were all read from a single sample in a study of T cell responses to AZD1222 COVID-19 vaccine. Libraries were prepared by immunoSEQ multiplex PCR; TCRdb keeps only in-frame clonotypes and omits some of them. The profile shows nearly 110,000 clones, roughly 88% of them singletons. Sequenced material: peripheral blood, taken on day 0 of AZD1222 vaccination. The receptors here all came from an adult in good health.

The V gene is TRBV19, the J gene TRBJ2-7; TRBD1 aligns across 10 bases. This CDR3 is 14 amino acids long. Looked up from germline, CDR1 is LNHDA and CDR2 is SQIVND (reference sequence). Germline trimming cut 7 bases from V and 3 bases from J; bases unmatched to any gene: 6. The CDR3 nucleotides are TGTGCCAGTACCCCGGGACAGGGGTTCTACGAGCAGTACTTC. As protein: CASTPGQGFYEQYF.

This chain connects TRBV29-1 to TRBJ2-7, with 8 bases fitting TRBD2. Germline lookup yields CDR1 SQVTM and CDR2 ANQGSEA. The CDR3 has 17 amino acids. Germline trimming cut 6 bases from V and 0 bases from J; bases unmatched to any gene: 16. This chain's CDR3 is CSVSGFVKGTSSYEQYF. The CDR3 region has the DNA TGCAGCGTGAGTGGGTTCGTGAAGGGGACTAGCTCCTACGAGCAGTACTTC.

The rearrangement links TRBV7-9 to TRBJ2-6; no reliable D call. The germline CDR1 and CDR2 sequences are SEHNR and FQNEAQ (reference sequence). This CDR3 has 16 amino acids. V lost 5 bases and J lost 0, with 11 bases in between. The CDR3, as DNA: TGTGCCAGCAGCCTCGGGTCAGTCTCTGGGGCCAACGTCCTGACTTTC. This codes for CASSLGSVSGANVLTF.

The chain recombines TRBV11-3 with TRBJ2-1, with D perhaps matching TRBD1 or TRBD2 (5 bases each). The germline CDR1 and CDR2 sequences are SGHNT and YENEEA. Deletions cut 4 bases from V and 6 bases from J, with 22 bases between. The CDR3 has 17 amino acids. CDR3 region: CASSSRGRINTRNEQFF. CDR3 in DNA: TGTGCCAGCAGCTCCCGGGGACGGATCAACACCCGCAATGAGCAGTTCTTC.

The chain carries TRBV10-3 and TRBJ2-3; D gene uncertain. The germline V gene has CDR1 ENHRY and CDR2 SYGVKD. V was pared by 0 bases and J by 0 bases, with 7 bases between. The CDR3 totals 15 residues. CDR3 in DNA: TGTGCCATCAGTGAGTCGACGTGGAGCACAGATACGCAGTATTTT. This codes for CAISESTWSTDTQYF.

The chain employs TRBV6-6 and TRBJ1-4; D not certain. The CDR3 is 15 amino acids. From germline, CDR1 is MNHNY and CDR2 SVGAGI (reference sequence). V was cut by 5 bases and J by 7 bases, with 17 bases left in between. This CDR3 reads CASSNTRGFGEKLFF. CDR3 nucleotides: TGTGCCAGCAGTAATACGCGGGGTTTTGGTGAAAAACTGTTTTTT.

This CDR3 reads CASSLHGWGNEKLFF. DNA of the CDR3: TGTGCCAGCAGCCTACATGGGTGGGGGAATGAAAAACTGTTTTTT. This chain uses TRBV6-6 with TRBJ1-4; D perhaps matches TRBD1 (5 bases). V was cut by 6 bases and J by 5 bases, with 16 bases left in between. Germline V CDR1 and CDR2: MNHNY, SVGAGI (reference sequence). This CDR3 has 15 amino acids.

V gene TRBV18 combines with J gene TRBJ2-7, with D perhaps given as TRBD1 or TRBD2 (5 bases each). The CDR3 extends over 16 amino acids. Trimming removed 4 bases from V and 3 bases from J, with 19 bases in between. Germline V CDR1 and CDR2: KGHSH, LQKENI. This CDR3 reads CASSQPNLGDRYEQYF. DNA for the CDR3: TGTGCCAGCTCACAGCCGAACTTGGGGGACCGCTACGAGCAGTACTTC. Drawing the rest from reference TRBV18 and TRBJ2-7, the complete variable domain is NAGVMQNPRHLVRRRGQEARLRCSPMKGHSHVYWYRQLPEEGLKFMVYLQKENIIDESGMPKERFSAEFPKEGPSILRIQQVVRGDSAAYFCASSQPNLGDRYEQYFGPGTRLTVT.

This chain links TRBV9 with TRBJ2-7; D is unclear. CDR1 is SGDLS, CDR2 YYNGEE, per germline. Trimming pared 0 bases from V and 3 bases from J, leaving 7 bases between. The CDR3 consists of 13 residues. The DNA for the CDR3 is TGTGCCAGCAGCGTAGGGCTAGGCTACGAGCAGTACTTC. This encodes CASSVGLGYEQYF.

The V and J genes are TRBV7-3 and TRBJ2-7; 9 bases are a match to TRBD1. Germline V gene lookup returns CDR1 SGHTA and CDR2 FQGTGA. The CDR3 runs to 17 residues. The V segment lost 1 base and the J segment 2 bases; nucleotides outside the gene matches: 9. The CDR3 bases are TGTGCCAGCAGCTTAAGATCCTCGGGACAGGGTCCCTACGAGCAGTACTTC. It encodes CASSLRSSGQGPYEQYF.

The chain joins TRBV6-5 to TRBJ2-3; D possibly matches TRBD1 or TRBD2 (5 bases each). Trimming took 5 bases from V and 4 from J, leaving 16 bases between them. This CDR3 spans 15 amino acids. Germline CDR1 MNHEY, CDR2 SVGAGI. The CDR3 protein is CASSLGAEGADTQYF. The CDR3 bases are TGTGCCAGCAGTCTCGGGGCCGAAGGGGCAGATACGCAGTATTTT.

The rearrangement joins TRBV5-1 to TRBJ1-3; 8 nucleotides align to TRBD1. CDR1 is SGHRS and CDR2 is YFSETQ in the germline V gene. This CDR3 contains 16 residues. Trimming cost V 4 bases and J 0 bases; bases outside gene matches: 6. The CDR3 reads CASSRTGGYSGNTIYF. CDR3 in DNA: TGCGCCAGCAGCAGAACAGGGGGATACTCTGGAAACACCATATATTTT.

The chain carries TRBV11-2 and TRBJ1-2; D remains unclear. V was trimmed by 5 bases and J by 2 bases, leaving 6 bases between them. In germline, CDR1 is SGHAT, CDR2 FQNNGV. The CDR3 is 12 residues long. This CDR3 reads CASSRINYGYTF. The CDR3 DNA is TGTGCCAGCAGCCGAATCAACTATGGCTACACCTTC.

The chain joins TRBV6-4 to TRBJ1-5; D is uncertain. CDR3 length: 14 residues. The germline V gene has CDR1 MRHNA and CDR2 SNTAGT. V was shortened by 2 bases and J by 0 bases, with 5 bases between the two germline ends. CDR3 sequence (DNA): TGTGCCAGCAGTGACCAGGCTAGCAATCAGCCCCAGCATTTT. It is translated as CASSDQASNQPQHF.

V gene TRBV25-1 combines with J gene TRBJ2-3; D assignment may be TRBD1 or TRBD2 (6 bases each). V was pared by 2 bases and J by 0 bases, with 9 bases between. CDR3 length equals 15 residues. The germline gives CDR1 MGHDK, CDR2 SYGVNS. CDR3 in DNA: TGTGCCAGCAGTGAAGAGGGGGGAAGCACAGATACGCAGTATTTT. This codes for CASSEEGGSTDTQYF.

The chain recombines TRBV6-5 with TRBJ2-7; the D gene is possibly TRBD1 (5 bases). Germline CDR1 MNHEY, CDR2 SVGAGI. The CDR3 extends over 13 amino acids. Trimming left V 7 bases short and J 3 bases short, with 13 bases between. The CDR3 sequence: CASTAGINYEQYF. The CDR3 coding sequence is TGTGCCAGCACGGCAGGGATAAACTACGAGCAGTACTTC.

The V gene is TRBV6-5, the J gene TRBJ2-7; TRBD1 matches at 7 bases. The length of the CDR3 is 15 residues. The V segment lost 0 bases and the J segment 3 bases; nucleotides outside the gene matches: 5. Germline assignment: CDR1 MNHEY and CDR2 SVGAGI. The chain's CDR3 is CASSYSEGQSYEQYF. Written as DNA, the CDR3 is TGTGCCAGCAGTTACTCAGAGGGACAGAGCTACGAGCAGTACTTC.

V gene TRBV6-5 combines with J gene TRBJ1-3; no clear D. CDR3 length: 15 amino acids. Trimming removed 8 bases from V and 0 bases from J, with 14 bases in between. The V gene's germline CDR1 is MNHEY and CDR2 SVGAGI. DNA of the CDR3: TGTGCCAGCCTATCGTCGGGGTCCTCTGGAAACACCATATATTTT. Protein sequence: CASLSSGSSGNTIYF.

The genes are TRBV28 and TRBJ1-1; D is uncertain. This CDR3 has 11 amino acids. Trimming left V 6 bases short and J 8 bases short, with 10 bases between. CDR1 is MDHEN and CDR2 is SYDVKM in the germline V gene. CDR3 DNA sequence: TGTGCCAGCAGCCTCGAGGCCGAAGCTTTCTTT. It specifies CASSLEAEAFF.

This clone showed up just once. DNA for the CDR3: TGCGCCAGCAGCCCTCTTCCGGAGGGAAACACCATATATTTT. The encoded protein is CASSPLPEGNTIYF. The chain employs TRBV5-1 and TRBJ1-3; D remains unclear. With 4 bases removed from V and 4 bases from J, the gap between germline ends came to 12 bases. Germline CDR1 is SGHRS and CDR2 is YFSETQ. The CDR3 sequence is 14 residues long.